The sample holds a few counts of the clone carrying this T cell receptor (beta chain). The antigen is unknown. Vbeta (60) and Jbeta (13) primers were used in the PCR. Profiling relied on immunoSEQ multiplex PCR, and the TCRdb table lists in-frame clones only, not all of them. The profile shows about 140,000 clones, around 80% of them singletons. Germline V gene sequence: CDR1 SNHLY, CDR2 FYNNEI. There are 13 residues in the CDR3. J gave up 4 bases and V 6 bases, and 4 bases lay outside the gene matches. The data were taken from a study of cytomegalovirus exposure and HLA in healthy donors. Study-level results: Reported performance of the classifier showed diagnosis of cytomegalovirus status with high specificity and sensitivity. In vitro assays verified that three CMV-associated chains recognized CMV antigens specifically.

The TCR sequence derives from a young man in good health and CMV-seronegative. This chain joins TRBV2 and TRBJ1-1, with TRBD1 matching over 8 bases. Material: PBMCs. The CDR3 DNA reads TGTGCCAGCAGCGCCACAGGGGGCACTGAAGCTTTCTTT. This sequence encodes CASSATGGTEAFF.